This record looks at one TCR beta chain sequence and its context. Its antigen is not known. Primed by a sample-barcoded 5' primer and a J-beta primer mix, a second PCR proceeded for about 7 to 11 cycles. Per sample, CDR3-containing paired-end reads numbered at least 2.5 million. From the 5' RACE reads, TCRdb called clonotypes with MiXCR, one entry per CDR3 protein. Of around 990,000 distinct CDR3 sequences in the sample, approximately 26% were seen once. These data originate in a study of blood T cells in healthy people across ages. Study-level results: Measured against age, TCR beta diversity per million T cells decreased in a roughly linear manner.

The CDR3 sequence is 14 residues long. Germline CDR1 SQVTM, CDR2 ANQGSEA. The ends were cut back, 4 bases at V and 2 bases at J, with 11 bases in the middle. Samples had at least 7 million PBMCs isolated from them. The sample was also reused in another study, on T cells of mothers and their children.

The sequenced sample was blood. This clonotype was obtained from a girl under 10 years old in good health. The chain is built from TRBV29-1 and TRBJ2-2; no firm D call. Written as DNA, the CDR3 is TGCAGCGTTGTTTTGTACAGAAACACCGGGGAGCTGTTTTTT. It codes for CSVVLYRNTGELFF.